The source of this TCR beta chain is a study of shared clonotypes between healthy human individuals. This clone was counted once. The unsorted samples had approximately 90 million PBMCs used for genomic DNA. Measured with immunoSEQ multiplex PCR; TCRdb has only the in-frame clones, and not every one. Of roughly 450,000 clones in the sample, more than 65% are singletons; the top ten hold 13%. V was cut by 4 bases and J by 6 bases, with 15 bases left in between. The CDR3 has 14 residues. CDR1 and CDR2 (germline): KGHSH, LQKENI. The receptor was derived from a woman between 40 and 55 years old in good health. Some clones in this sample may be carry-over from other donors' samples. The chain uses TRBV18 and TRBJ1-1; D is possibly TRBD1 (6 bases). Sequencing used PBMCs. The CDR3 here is CASSLGQGSAEAFF. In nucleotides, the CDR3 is TGTGCCAGCTCACTCGGGCAGGGGAGCGCTGAAGCTTTCTTT.